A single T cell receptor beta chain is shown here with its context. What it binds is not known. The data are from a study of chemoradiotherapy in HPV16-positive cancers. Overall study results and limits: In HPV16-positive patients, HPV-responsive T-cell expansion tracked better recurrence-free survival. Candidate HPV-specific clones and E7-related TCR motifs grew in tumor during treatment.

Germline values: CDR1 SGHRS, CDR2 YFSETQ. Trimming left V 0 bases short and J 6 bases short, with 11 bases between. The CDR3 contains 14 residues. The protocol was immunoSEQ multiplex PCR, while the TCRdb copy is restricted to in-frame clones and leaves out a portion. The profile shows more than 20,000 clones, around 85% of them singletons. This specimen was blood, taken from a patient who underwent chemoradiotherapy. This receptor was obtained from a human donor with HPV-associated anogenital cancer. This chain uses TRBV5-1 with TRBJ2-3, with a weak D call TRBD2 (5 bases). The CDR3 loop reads CASSLGGSGDTQYF. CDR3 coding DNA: TGCGCCAGCAGCTTGGGAGGGTCCGGCGATACGCAGTATTTT.